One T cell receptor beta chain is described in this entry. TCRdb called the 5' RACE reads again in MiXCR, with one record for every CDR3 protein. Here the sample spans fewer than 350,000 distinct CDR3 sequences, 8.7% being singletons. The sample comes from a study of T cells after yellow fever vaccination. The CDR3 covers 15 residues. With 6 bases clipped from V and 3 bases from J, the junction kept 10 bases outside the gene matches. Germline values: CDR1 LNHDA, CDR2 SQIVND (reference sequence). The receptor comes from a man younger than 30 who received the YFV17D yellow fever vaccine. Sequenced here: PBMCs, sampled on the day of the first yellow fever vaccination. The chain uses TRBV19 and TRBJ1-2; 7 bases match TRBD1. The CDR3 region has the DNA TGTGCCAGTAGATGGGGGGACAGAGAATACTATGGCTACACCTTC. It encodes CASRWGDREYYGYTF.